This section outlines one TCR beta chain sequence together with its context. What it recognizes is unknown. It was CD45RO-negative cells, positively selected for CCR7, that made up naive CD8 cells, with terminally differentiated effector memory CD45RA+ cells excluded. The entry originates in a study of shared clonotypes between healthy human individuals. Study findings and constraints: Memory subsets generally showed smaller estimated richness than naive subsets did.

Produced via immunoSEQ multiplex PCR; TCRdb's table is partial and in-frame only. The table lists around 2,000,000 clones, less than 95% of them singletons, with less than 1.5% in the top ten. The germline V gene encodes CDR1 MNHNS and CDR2 SASEGT. CDR3 length equals 17 residues. V was trimmed by 0 bases and J by 4 bases, leaving 13 bases between them. The sequence derives from a young man in good health. The chain couples TRBV6-1 to TRBJ1-6, with D unresolved. The sequenced sample was naive CD8+ T cells sorted from blood. CDR3 sequence reads: CASSEAPPIEYNSPLHF. CDR3 DNA: TGTGCCAGCAGTGAAGCTCCCCCAATTGAGTATAATTCACCCCTCCACTTT.